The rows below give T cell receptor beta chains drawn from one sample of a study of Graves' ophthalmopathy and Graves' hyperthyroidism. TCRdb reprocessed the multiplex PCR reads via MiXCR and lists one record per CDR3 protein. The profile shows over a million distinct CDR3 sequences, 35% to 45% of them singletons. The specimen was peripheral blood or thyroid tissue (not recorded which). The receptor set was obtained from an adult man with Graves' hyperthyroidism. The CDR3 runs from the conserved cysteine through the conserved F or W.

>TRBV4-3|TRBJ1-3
CASSQRTGWGNTIYF
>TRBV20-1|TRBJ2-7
CSAEAWRIYEQYF
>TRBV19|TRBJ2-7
CASSIAGITDEQYF
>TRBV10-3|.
CAISHSSGNNEQFF
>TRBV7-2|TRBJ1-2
CASSLINFPGRWGYTF
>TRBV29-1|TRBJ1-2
CSVDGTGYGYTF
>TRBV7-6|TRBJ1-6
CASSSQGNSPLHF
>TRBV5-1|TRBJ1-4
CASSQKTGGGTNEKLFF
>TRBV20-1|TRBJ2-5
CSGGGQGTQYF
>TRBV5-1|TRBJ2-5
CASTSASGPKETQYF
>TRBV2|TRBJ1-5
CASSTGLNNQPQHF
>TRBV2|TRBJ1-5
CASSGEADSNQPQHF
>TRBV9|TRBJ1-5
CAGSVGVGQPQHF
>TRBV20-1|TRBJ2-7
CSADSGTSDEQYF
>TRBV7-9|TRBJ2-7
CASSSHIDRATYEQYF
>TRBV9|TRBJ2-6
CASNPFGGAFSGANVLTF
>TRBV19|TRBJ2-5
CATQDRGHQETQYF
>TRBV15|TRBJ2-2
CATSRGLDTGELFF
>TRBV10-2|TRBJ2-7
CASSASHRDRGHEQYF
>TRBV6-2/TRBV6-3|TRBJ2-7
CASSTYSVSLSYEQYF
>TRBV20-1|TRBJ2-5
CSARPRDRVQETQYF
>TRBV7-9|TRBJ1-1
CASSLVTGDAFF
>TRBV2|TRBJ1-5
CASTLGVNQPQHF
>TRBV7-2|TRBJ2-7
CASSLDRQGNNEQYF
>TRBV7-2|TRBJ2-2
CASSLALGGGAGELFF
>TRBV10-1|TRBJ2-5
CASSRGTGGVETQYF
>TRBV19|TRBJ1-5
CASPRQGADQPQHF
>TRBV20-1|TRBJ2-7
CSAGASGERYEQYF
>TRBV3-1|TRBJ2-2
CASSQDPRGAANTGELFF
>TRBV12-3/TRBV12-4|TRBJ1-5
CASSGTGAEGNQPQHF
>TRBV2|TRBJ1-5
CASSEQTGTARNQPQHF
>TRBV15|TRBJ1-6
CATSSGGGDRGNSPLHF
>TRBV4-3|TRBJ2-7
CASSRWAGRRYEQYF
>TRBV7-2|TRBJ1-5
CASSSFRTVGHF
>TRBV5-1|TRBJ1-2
CASSNDGTKNYGYTF
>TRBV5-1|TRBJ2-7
CASSFNSDAYEQYF
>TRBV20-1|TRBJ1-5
CSAPPPTENSNQPQHF
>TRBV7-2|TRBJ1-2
CASSQFDTNYGYTF
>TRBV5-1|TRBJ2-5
CASSLVARRGETQYF
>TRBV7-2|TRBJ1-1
CASSLDAKNTEAFF
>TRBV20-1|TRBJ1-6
CSAVPGQGYSPLHF
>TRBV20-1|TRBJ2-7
CSASGRDRRHEQYF
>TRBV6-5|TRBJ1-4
CATMEGEKLFF
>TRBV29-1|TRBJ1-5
CSVVDRGMPQHF
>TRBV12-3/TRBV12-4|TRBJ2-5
CASRGSQETQYF
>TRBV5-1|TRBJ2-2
CASSLVPRERSGELFF
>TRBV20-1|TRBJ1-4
CSLGRDVNEKLFF
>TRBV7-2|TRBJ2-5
CASSQETGTRVTQYF
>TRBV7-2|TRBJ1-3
CASSQREGNTIYF
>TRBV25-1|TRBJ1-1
CASSDRQGPSTEAFF